This T cell receptor (beta chain) was found in a study of human T cells and chemical hapten exposure. TCRdb passed the RACE reads through MiXCR, listing each CDR3 protein once. The table shows roughly 150,000 distinct CDR3 sequences, with 10% to 15% occurring only once. Regarding time point: patch test 2, 6 weeks after DPC sensitization. Treatment described: therapeutic diphenylcyclopropenone sensitization with weekly scalp DPC. The CDR3 runs to 16 residues. Trimming took 0 bases from V and 5 from J, leaving 19 bases between them. Germline V gene data show CDR1 as DFQATT and CDR2 as SNEGSKA (reference sequence).

Sequencing used whole blood, obtained in connection with sensitization to the hapten diphenylcyclopropenone (DPC). The TCR comes from a woman in her 50s with alopecia areata. Some clones in this sample may be carry-over from other donors' samples. The V call is TRBV20-1, the J call TRBJ2-5; D perhaps matches TRBD2 (5 bases). The chain's CDR3 is CSARDRRTPRRETQYF. CDR3 DNA: TGCAGTGCTAGAGACAGGAGGACCCCCAGAAGGGAGACCCAGTACTTC.